This entry lists 3 T cell receptor beta chains sequenced from one sample in a study of blood T cells in healthy people across ages. Next came a second PCR, run for about 7 to 12 cycles, which used a sample-barcoded 5' primer along with a J-beta primer mix. TCRdb used MiXCR to reprocess the 5' RACE reads, holding one entry per CDR3 protein. The sample shows 1,800,000 or so distinct CDR3 sequences, approximately 40% of them seen only once. Specimen: blood. The receptors come from a human donor in good health.

The chain links TRBV4-2 to TRBJ1-2; D gene uncertain. CDR1 LGHNA and CDR2 YNFKEQ come from the germline V gene. This CDR3 spans 18 amino acids. Trimming left V 0 bases short and J 4 bases short, with 21 bases between. CDR3 in amino acids: CASSQDRERLTVPYGYTF. DNA for the CDR3: TGTGCCAGCAGCCAAGATCGCGAGAGGCTTACTGTTCCCTATGGCTACACCTTC.

CDR3 sequence reads: CASSFGTGIGYTF. CDR3 nucleotide sequence: TGTGCCAGCAGCTTTGGGACAGGGATCGGCTACACCTTC. The V gene is TRBV7-6, the J gene TRBJ1-2; the match to TRBD1 covers 9 bases. The CDR3 extends over 13 amino acids. The ends lost 3 bases at V and 8 bases at J; junction bases unmatched: 4. Per the germline V gene, CDR1 is SGHVS and CDR2 is FNYEAQ.

This clonotype was observed a handful of times. V gene TRBV11-2 combines with J gene TRBJ2-7, with TRBD1 as a possible D gene (6 bases). The DNA end favors TRBJ2-5, so the J call may be wrong. The CDR3 is 15 residues long. CDR1 SGHAT and CDR2 FQNNGV come from the germline V gene. As DNA, the CDR3 is TGTGCCAGCAGCTTCTATTGGACAGAAGAAGAGACCCAGTACTTC. Residues: CASSFYWTEEETQYF.